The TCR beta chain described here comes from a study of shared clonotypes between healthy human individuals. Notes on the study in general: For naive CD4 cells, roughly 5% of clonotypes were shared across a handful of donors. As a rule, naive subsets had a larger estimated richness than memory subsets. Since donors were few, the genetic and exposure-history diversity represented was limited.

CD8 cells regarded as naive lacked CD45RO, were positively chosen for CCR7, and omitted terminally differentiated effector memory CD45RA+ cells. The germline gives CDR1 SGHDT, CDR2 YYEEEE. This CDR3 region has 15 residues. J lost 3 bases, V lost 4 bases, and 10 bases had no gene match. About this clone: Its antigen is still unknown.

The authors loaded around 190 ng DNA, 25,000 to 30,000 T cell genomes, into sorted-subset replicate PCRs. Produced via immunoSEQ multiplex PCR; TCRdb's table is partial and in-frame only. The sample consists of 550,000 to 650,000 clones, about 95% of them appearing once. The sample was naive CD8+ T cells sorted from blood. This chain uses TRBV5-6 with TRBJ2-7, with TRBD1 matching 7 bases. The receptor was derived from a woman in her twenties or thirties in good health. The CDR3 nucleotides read TGTGCCAGCAGCGTGGGACAGACAGCGTTCTACGAGCAGTACTTC. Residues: CASSVGQTAFYEQYF. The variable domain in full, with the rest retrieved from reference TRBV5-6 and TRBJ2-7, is DAGVTQSPTHLIKTRGQQVTLRCSPKSGHDTVSWYQQALGQGPQFIFQYYEEEERQRGNFPDRFSGHQFPNYSSELNVNALLLGDSALYLCASSVGQTAFYEQYFGPGTRLTVT.